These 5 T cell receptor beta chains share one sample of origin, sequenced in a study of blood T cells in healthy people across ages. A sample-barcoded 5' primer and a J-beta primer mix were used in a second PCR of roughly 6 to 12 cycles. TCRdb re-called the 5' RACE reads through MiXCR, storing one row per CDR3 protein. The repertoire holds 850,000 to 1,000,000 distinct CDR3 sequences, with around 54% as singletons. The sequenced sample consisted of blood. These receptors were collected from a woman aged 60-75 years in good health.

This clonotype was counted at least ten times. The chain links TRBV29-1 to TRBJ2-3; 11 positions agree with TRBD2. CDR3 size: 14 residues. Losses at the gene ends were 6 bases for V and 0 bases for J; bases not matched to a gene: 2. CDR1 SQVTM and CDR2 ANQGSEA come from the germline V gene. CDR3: CSVRTSGSTDTQYF. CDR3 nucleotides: TGCAGCGTGCGGACTAGCGGGAGCACAGATACGCAGTATTTT.

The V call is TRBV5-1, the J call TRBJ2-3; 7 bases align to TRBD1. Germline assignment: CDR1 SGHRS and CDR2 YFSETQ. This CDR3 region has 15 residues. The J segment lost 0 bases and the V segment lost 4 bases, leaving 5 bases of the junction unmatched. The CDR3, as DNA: TGCGCCAGCAGCGAGGACAGGACTAGCACAGATACGCAGTATTTT. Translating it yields CASSEDRTSTDTQYF.

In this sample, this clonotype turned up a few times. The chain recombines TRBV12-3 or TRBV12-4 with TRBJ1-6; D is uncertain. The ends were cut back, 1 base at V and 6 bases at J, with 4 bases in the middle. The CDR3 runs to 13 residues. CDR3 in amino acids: CASSLGGNSPLHF. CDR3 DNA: TGTGCCAGCAGTTTAGGGGGTAATTCACCCCTCCACTTT.

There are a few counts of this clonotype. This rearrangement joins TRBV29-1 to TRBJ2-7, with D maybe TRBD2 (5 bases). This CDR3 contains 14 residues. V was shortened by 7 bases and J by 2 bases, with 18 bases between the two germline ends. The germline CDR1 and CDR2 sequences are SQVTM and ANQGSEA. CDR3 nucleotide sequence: TGCAGCGCCCTTTTGAGGGTAGTTCCCTACGAGCAGTACTTC. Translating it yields CSALLRVVPYEQYF.

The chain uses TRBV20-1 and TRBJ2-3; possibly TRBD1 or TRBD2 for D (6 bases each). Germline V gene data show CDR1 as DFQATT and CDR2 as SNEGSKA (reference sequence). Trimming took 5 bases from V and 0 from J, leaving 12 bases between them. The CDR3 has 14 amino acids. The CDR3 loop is CSAGGLASTDTQYF. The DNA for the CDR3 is TGCAGTGCTGGGGGGCTAGCGAGCACAGATACGCAGTATTTT.